This passage covers 29 T cell receptor beta chains from one sample sequenced in a study of cytomegalovirus exposure and HLA in healthy donors (dated by TCRdb to between 2016 and 2019). Libraries were constructed by the immunoSEQ multiplex PCR assay. For the multiplex PCR, a mixture combining 60 forward primers for TCR Vbeta segments and 13 reverse primers for TCR Jbeta segments was used. The table was pulled from immuneACCESS by TCRdb, which kept in-frame rearrangements only. Such tables lose some clones; where checked, under half of the loss comes from unresolved V genes, and the rest has no known cause. This sample is represented by roughly 130,000 clones; roughly 82% of them were singletons. Less than 3.5% of the sample rests with the top ten. The sequenced material came from PBMCs. These receptors were obtained from a man in his forties or fifties in good health and CMV-seronegative.

This clone was recorded only once. The chain recombines TRBV5-1 with TRBJ1-2; no firm D call. Germline loops: CDR1 SGHRS, CDR2 YFSETQ. This CDR3 is built from 14 residues. V lost 6 bases and J lost 2, with 14 bases in between. The CDR3 spells CASTRGLDNYGYTF. The DNA for the CDR3 is TGCGCCAGCACCAGAGGATTAGACAACTATGGCTACACCTTC.

This clone showed up just once. The chain joins TRBV2 to TRBJ1-4, with 9 positions matching TRBD1. V shed 7 bases, J shed 5 bases, and the junction held 8 bases outside the gene matches. This CDR3 has 15 amino acids. CDR1 is SNHLY, CDR2 FYNNEI, per germline. CDR3 loop: CASTAGQGNNEKLFF. In DNA, the CDR3 is TGTGCCAGCACAGCGGGACAGGGAAACAATGAAAAACTGTTTTTT.

This chain uses TRBV4-1 with TRBJ2-5, with no clear D. The CDR3 runs 13 residues. Trimming took off 4 bases at V and 5 bases at J, with 11 bases between the two ends. Germline CDR1 MGHRA, CDR2 YSYEKL. This chain's CDR3 is CASSPSRLETQYF. The CDR3 DNA sequence: TGCGCCAGCAGCCCCAGTCGCCTGGAGACCCAGTACTTC.

This chain links TRBV6-1 with TRBJ1-2; D perhaps matches TRBD1 (5 bases). The CDR3 contains 15 residues. V was trimmed by 1 base and J by 2 bases, leaving 11 bases between them. Germline CDR1 MNHNS, CDR2 SASEGT. CDR3 nucleotides: TGTGCCAGCAGTGAAGGCTGGGCAGGGAACTATGGCTACACCTTC. Its translation is CASSEGWAGNYGYTF.

This chain connects TRBV6-6 to TRBJ1-2, with D hard to call. Germline V gives CDR1 MNHNY, CDR2 SVGAGI (reference sequence). Trimming pared 6 bases from V and 4 bases from J, leaving 12 bases between. The CDR3 extends over 13 amino acids. The chain's CDR3 is CASSLEEGYGYTF. CDR3 bases: TGTGCCAGCAGCCTCGAGGAGGGCTATGGCTACACCTTC.

The V call is TRBV5-1, the J call TRBJ1-6; 11 bases agree with TRBD1. This CDR3 is 17 amino acids long. The germline gives CDR1 SGHRS, CDR2 YFSETQ. V was clipped by 4 bases and J by 1 base; unmatched bases: 4. The CDR3: CASSPGTGGSYNSPLHF. The CDR3 region has the DNA TGCGCCAGCAGCCCGGGGACAGGGGGTTCCTATAATTCACCCCTCCACTTT.

The V and J genes are TRBV10-3 and TRBJ2-1; 10 bases map to TRBD2. In germline, CDR1 is ENHRY, CDR2 SYGVKD. The CDR3 has 15 residues. Unmatched junction bases numbered 1, after V lost 2 bases and J lost 3 bases. In DNA form, the CDR3 reads TGTGCCATCAGTGAGGGGACTAGCGACTACAATGAGCAGTTCTTC. This sequence encodes CAISEGTSDYNEQFF.

V gene TRBV7-9 combines with J gene TRBJ1-2; 7 nucleotides agree with TRBD1. The CDR3 covers 14 residues. In germline, CDR1 is SEHNR, CDR2 FQNEAQ (reference sequence). Trimming cost V 5 bases and J 4 bases; bases outside gene matches: 7. The CDR3 nucleotides are TGTGCCAGCAGCCCCAAACAGGGGCTCTATGGCTACACCTTC. Its protein product is CASSPKQGLYGYTF.

This chain links TRBV10-1 with TRBJ1-4; D gene ambiguous. Trimming removed 4 bases from V and 8 bases from J, with 11 bases in between. CDR3 size: 13 residues. The V gene's germline CDR1 is WNHNN and CDR2 SYGVQD (reference sequence). CDR3 coding DNA: TGCGCCAGCAGTGCCCGGGTCGAAGAAAAACTGTTTTTT. Translation: CASSARVEEKLFF.

As concerns this clone: At one end the junction does not follow the germline gene, possibly because of a read error. Other DNA sequences within the sample encode an identical CDR3. The chain links TRBV5-1 to TRBJ2-7; 8 nucleotides line up with TRBD1. Germline-derived CDR1 and CDR2 are SGHRS and YFSETQ. The CDR3 loop spans 14 amino acids. CDR3 residues: CASRVETGVYEQYF. CDR3 DNA sequence: TGCGCCAGCAGGGTGGAGACAGGGGTTTACGAGCAGTACTTT.

This chain uses TRBV4-1 with TRBJ2-1, with no clear D. Trimming took 5 bases from V and 14 from J, leaving 16 bases between them. CDR1 MGHRA and CDR2 YSYEKL come from the germline V gene. The CDR3 is 12 residues long. CDR3 DNA: TGCGCCAGCAGCTCCCCCGGCGGTCTGAAGTTCTTC. Residues: CASSSPGGLKFF.

The chain recombines TRBV6-5 with TRBJ2-3, with a tentative D call TRBD1 (5 bases). This CDR3 is built from 16 residues. The V end lost 3 bases, the J end lost 0 bases, and 13 bases lay between the germline ends. Germline CDR1 and CDR2: MNHEY and SVGAGI. The CDR3 loop is CASSYERAGSTDTQYF. The CDR3 region has the DNA TGTGCCAGCAGTTATGAAAGGGCAGGGAGCACAGATACGCAGTATTTT.

V is TRBV7-9 and J is TRBJ1-5; the D gene is possibly TRBD1 (6 bases). The CDR3 is made up of 17 amino acids. V gave up 1 base and J gave up 7 bases, with 20 bases separating them. Per germline, CDR1 SEHNR and CDR2 FQNEAQ (reference sequence). This chain's CDR3 is CASSLGDGGGARQPQHF. In DNA form, the CDR3 reads TGTGCCAGCAGCTTAGGGGATGGTGGGGGGGCGCGACAGCCCCAGCATTTT.

This rearrangement joins TRBV27 to TRBJ1-4; D may be TRBD1 (5 bases). The CDR3 spans 18 residues. Germline CDR1 MNHEY, CDR2 SMNVEV (reference sequence). Trimming shortened V by 0 bases and J by 3 bases, and 17 bases separated the two germline ends. For the CDR3, the DNA is TGTGCCAGCAGTTTATCCGGGGGACCCGGTTTCTCTAATGAAAAACTGTTTTTT. Amino acid sequence: CASSLSGGPGFSNEKLFF.

As DNA, the CDR3 is TGTGCCAGCAGTGCCGGGACTAGCGGCTCCTACGAGCAGTACTTC. The encoded protein is CASSAGTSGSYEQYF. V gene TRBV6-1 combines with J gene TRBJ2-7, with 11 bases fitting TRBD2. CDR1 MNHNS and CDR2 SASEGT come from the germline V gene. Unmatched junction bases numbered 2, after V lost 4 bases and J lost 0 bases. CDR3 length: 15 residues.

V is TRBV19 and J is TRBJ1-2, with 7 bases matching TRBD1. After removal of 7 bases from V and 7 bases from J, the junction contained 6 bases not matched to a gene. Per the germline V gene, CDR1 is LNHDA and CDR2 is SQIVND (reference sequence). The CDR3 spans 12 residues. CDR3 nucleotides: TGTGCCAGTAACCAAGACAGGGTTGGCTACACCTTC. This encodes CASNQDRVGYTF.

V is TRBV27 and J is TRBJ1-1, with TRBD1 matching 8 bases. Germline CDR1 reads MNHEY; CDR2 reads SMNVEV (reference sequence). The CDR3 extends over 13 amino acids. Trimming removed 6 bases from V and 7 bases from J; junction bases left unmatched: 7. CDR3 in DNA: TGTGCCAGCAGCCGACAGGGGTTGATTGAAGCTTTCTTT. Its protein product is CASSRQGLIEAFF.

About this clone: Other DNA sequences in this sample translate to the same CDR3. This chain connects TRBV5-1 to TRBJ2-7, with 9 bases that match TRBD1. Per germline, CDR1 SGHRS and CDR2 YFSETQ. This CDR3 comprises 14 residues. With V trimmed by 2 bases and J by 0 bases, 0 bases remained unmatched. DNA of the CDR3: TGCGCCAGCAGCTTACAGGGGGCCTCCTACGAGCAGTACTTC. It yields the protein CASSLQGASYEQYF.

This chain connects TRBV29-1 to TRBJ2-3; perhaps TRBD2 as D (7 bases). Trimming removed 5 bases at V and 7 bases at J, with 16 bases between. The CDR3 runs to 13 residues. Per germline, CDR1 SQVTM and CDR2 ANQGSEA. The CDR3 is CSVPFRGGHTQYF. The CDR3 nucleotides read TGCAGCGTTCCCTTTAGGGGGGGCCATACGCAGTATTTT.

The V call is TRBV6-1, the J call TRBJ2-7; 10 nucleotides agree with TRBD2. Trimming took 3 bases from V and 4 from J; bases not matched to a gene: 6. CDR3 length: 15 residues. Germline-derived CDR1 and CDR2 are MNHNS and SASEGT. The CDR3 spells CASSDSASGGYEQYF. CDR3 DNA: TGTGCCAGCAGTGATTCGGCTAGCGGGGGTTACGAGCAGTACTTC.

The chain is built from TRBV23-1 and TRBJ1-5; D not certain. TRBV23-1 is filed as an ORF, its function uncertain. There are 17 residues in the CDR3. The ends were cut back, 8 bases at V and 0 bases at J, with 20 bases in the middle. Here the CDR3 DNA reads TGCGCCAGCTTTATACGCCACCTAAACCTTAGCAATCAGCCCCAGCATTTT. Protein sequence: CASFIRHLNLSNQPQHF.

The chain joins TRBV7-9 to TRBJ2-7; 10 bases agree with TRBD1. V dropped 6 bases and J dropped 7; count of bases not matched to a gene: 18. CDR1 and CDR2 from the germline V gene are SEHNR and FQNEAQ (reference sequence). The CDR3 is made up of 17 amino acids. The CDR3 is CASSSSDPGQGLGEQYF. For the CDR3, the DNA is TGTGCCAGCAGTTCGAGCGATCCGGGACAGGGGTTGGGGGAGCAGTACTTC. Full variable domain (rest looked up from reference TRBV7-9 and TRBJ2-7): DTGVSQNPRHKITKRGQNVTFRCDPISEHNRLYWYRQTLGQGPEFLTYFQNEAQLEKSRLLSDRFSAERPKGSFSTLEIQRTEQGDSAMYLCASSSSDPGQGLGEQYFGPGTRLTVT.

This rearrangement joins TRBV6-4 to TRBJ2-1; a possible D gene is TRBD1 (7 bases). This CDR3 region has 15 residues. CDR1 is MRHNA and CDR2 is SNTAGT in the germline V gene. V was shortened by 0 bases and J by 6 bases, with 12 bases between the two germline ends. This CDR3 is CASSDSNRGGNEQFF. CDR3 sequence (DNA): TGTGCCAGCAGTGACTCGAACAGGGGAGGCAATGAGCAGTTCTTC.

This rearrangement joins TRBV13 to TRBJ2-7, with 7 bases matching TRBD1. Trimming took 4 bases from V and 9 from J; bases not matched to a gene: 12. Per the germline V gene, CDR1 is PRHDT and CDR2 is FYEKMQ (reference sequence). The CDR3 is 14 residues long. The CDR3 loop is CASSYTKGAGGQYF. CDR3 in DNA: TGTGCCAGCAGCTACACGAAGGGGGCGGGTGGGCAGTACTTC. Together with reference TRBV13 and TRBJ2-7, the CDR3 gives the full variable domain: AAGVIQSPRHLIKEKRETATLKCYPIPRHDTVYWYQQGPGQDPQFLISFYEKMQSDKGSIPDRFSAQQFSDYHSELNMSSLELGDSALYFCASSYTKGAGGQYFGPGTRLTVT.

The rearrangement joins TRBV19 to TRBJ2-1; TRBD1 matches at 9 bases. J was trimmed by 8 bases and V by 6 bases; bases with no gene match: 11. Germline CDR1 and CDR2: LNHDA and SQIVND (reference sequence). The CDR3 is 15 amino acids. The DNA for the CDR3 is TGTGCCAGTAGGGATCCGGGACAGGGTCTAGATGAGCAGTTCTTC. Its translation is CASRDPGQGLDEQFF.

The chain joins TRBV2 to TRBJ2-7; D is possibly TRBD2 (6 bases). CDR3 length equals 15 residues. Germline V lookup: CDR1 SNHLY, CDR2 FYNNEI. Trimming took 7 bases from V and 3 from J, leaving 19 bases between them. In nucleotides, the CDR3 is TGTGCCAGCACCTCCTGGGGAGGACGTAGCTACGAGCAGTACTTC. Encoded protein: CASTSWGGRSYEQYF. Together with reference TRBV2 and TRBJ2-7, the CDR3 gives the full variable domain: EPEVTQTPSHQVTQMGQEVILRCVPISNHLYFYWYRQILGQKVEFLVSFYNNEISEKSEIFDDQFSVERPDGSNFTLKIRSTKLEDSAMYFCASTSWGGRSYEQYFGPGTRLTVT.

In its sample, this clone was seen a few times. This chain connects TRBV5-6 to TRBJ2-7; TRBD1 matches 7 bases. The CDR3 has 14 residues. Germline trimming cut 4 bases from V and 2 bases from J; bases unmatched to any gene: 6. The germline V gene encodes CDR1 SGHDT and CDR2 YYEEEE. The CDR3 bases are TGTGCCAGCAGCCTACTACAGGGGACCTACGAGCAGTACTTC. Translation gives CASSLLQGTYEQYF.

The chain is built from TRBV9 and TRBJ2-3; TRBD2 matches at 9 bases. This CDR3 spans 16 amino acids. Trimming removed 0 bases from V and 4 bases from J; junction bases left unmatched: 6. In germline, CDR1 is SGDLS, CDR2 YYNGEE. CDR3 coding DNA: TGTGCCAGCAGCGTAGACGGTAGCGGGGGCTCAGATACGCAGTATTTT. Translating gives CASSVDGSGGSDTQYF. Full variable domain (rest looked up from reference TRBV9 and TRBJ2-3): DSGVTQTPKHLITATGQRVTLRCSPRSGDLSVYWYQQSLDQGLQFLIQYYNGEERAKGNILERFSAQQFPDLHSELNLSSLELGDSALYFCASSVDGSGGSDTQYFGPGTRLTVL.

The CDR3 here is CASSLDRGRAEAFF. The CDR3 coding sequence is TGTGCCAGCAGCTTGGACAGGGGAAGGGCTGAAGCTTTCTTT. The chain uses TRBV5-6 and TRBJ1-1, with 7 bases identical to TRBD1. CDR1 is SGHDT and CDR2 is YYEEEE in the germline V gene. The CDR3 contains 14 residues. Trimming at V came to 0 bases and at J to 6 bases, leaving 5 bases not matched to a gene.